The next 11 T cell receptor beta chains were all read from a single sample in a study of blood T cell repertoires in COVID-19. Data came from immunoSEQ multiplex PCR; TCRdb stores just in-frame clones and leaves some out. The repertoire includes about 99,000 clones, roughly 84% of them detected once, and roughly 2% sits in the top ten. The sample comprised peripheral blood. The receptors stem from a man aged 70-80 years with active or convalescent COVID-19.

The rearrangement links TRBV11-2 to TRBJ1-1, with unresolved D. Germline V gives CDR1 SGHAT, CDR2 FQNNGV. The CDR3 is made up of 14 amino acids. With 1 base removed from V and 3 bases from J, the gap between germline ends came to 9 bases. The CDR3 is CASSLGGFDTEAFF. For the CDR3, the DNA is TGTGCCAGCAGCTTAGGAGGGTTCGACACTGAAGCTTTCTTT.

The V and J genes are TRBV4-2 and TRBJ2-1; weak D call: TRBD2 (5 bases). CDR1 is LGHNA, CDR2 YNFKEQ, per germline. The V end lost 3 bases, the J end lost 5 bases, and 11 bases lay between the germline ends. This CDR3 has 14 amino acids. This CDR3 reads CASSHVSGNNEQFF. CDR3 bases: TGTGCCAGCAGCCACGTCTCGGGGAACAATGAGCAGTTCTTC.

The CDR3 region is CASLQGLTGELFF. CDR3 nucleotides: TGTGCCAGCCTACAGGGGCTCACCGGGGAGCTGTTTTTT. The chain employs TRBV12-3 or TRBV12-4 and TRBJ2-2, with 7 bases aligning to TRBD1. V gave up 8 bases and J gave up 4 bases; unmatched junction bases: 4. This CDR3 is built from 13 residues.

In this sample, this clone turned up a few times. The J gene is TRBJ1-1, the V gene TRBV5-1, with 7 nucleotides matching TRBD1. The trim removed 4 bases at V and 4 bases at J, leaving 7 bases unmatched. Germline values: CDR1 SGHRS, CDR2 YFSETQ. The CDR3 runs to 14 residues. CDR3 amino acids: CASSVLSGGTEAFF. CDR3 DNA sequence: TGCGCCAGCAGCGTGCTCTCAGGGGGCACTGAAGCTTTCTTT.

This rearrangement joins TRBV2 to TRBJ1-5; no clear D. The CDR3 spans 14 residues. Trimming left V 3 bases short and J 6 bases short, with 12 bases between. Germline loops: CDR1 SNHLY, CDR2 FYNNEI. The CDR3 spells CASSDKGGSQPQHF. CDR3 DNA: TGTGCCAGCAGTGATAAGGGAGGGAGTCAGCCCCAGCATTTT.

The chain is built from TRBV10-3 and TRBJ2-3; 7 bases are a match to TRBD2. The CDR3 is made up of 15 amino acids. V was pared by 1 base and J by 6 bases, with 7 bases of the junction left unmatched. Germline V gene lookup returns CDR1 ENHRY and CDR2 SYGVKD. The CDR3 DNA follows: TGTGCCATCAGTGAGTTTGCGGGGGAATGGGATACGCAGTATTTT. Translated, it gives CAISEFAGEWDTQYF.

The chain has TRBV18 and TRBJ2-1; 10 positions match TRBD1. Trimming removed 2 bases from V and 9 bases from J; junction bases left unmatched: 10. Per the germline V gene, CDR1 is KGHSH and CDR2 is LQKENI. The CDR3 totals 16 residues. The CDR3 spells CASSPGDRGLWGEQFF. The CDR3 DNA follows: TGTGCCAGCTCACCAGGGGACAGGGGCCTATGGGGTGAGCAGTTCTTC. The whole variable domain, remainder taken from reference TRBV18 and TRBJ2-1, is NAGVMQNPRHLVRRRGQEARLRCSPMKGHSHVYWYRQLPEEGLKFMVYLQKENIIDESGMPKERFSAEFPKEGPSILRIQQVVRGDSAAYFCASSPGDRGLWGEQFFGPGTRLTVL.

The V gene is TRBV7-9, the J gene TRBJ1-1; 7 bases are shared with TRBD1. Per germline, CDR1 SEHNR and CDR2 FQNEAQ (reference sequence). This CDR3 is 18 amino acids long. V gave up 1 base and J gave up 4 bases; unmatched junction bases: 15. The CDR3 DNA reads as TGTGCCAGCAGCTTAGTCCGTTTCCGAACAGGGGAGTCCACTGAAGCTTTCTTT. Its protein is CASSLVRFRTGESTEAFF.

The chain carries TRBV2 and TRBJ2-1; 9 nucleotides match TRBD2. This CDR3 region has 15 residues. The V gene end was trimmed by 1 base and the J gene end by 3 bases; junction bases not matched to a gene: 1. Germline-derived CDR1 and CDR2 are SNHLY and FYNNEI. The CDR3 DNA follows: TGTGCCAGCAGTGAAGAGCGGGGGGACTACAATGAGCAGTTCTTC. Protein product: CASSEERGDYNEQFF.

The rearrangement uses TRBV28 and TRBJ2-1; 7 positions match TRBD2. With 5 bases clipped from V and 6 bases from J, the junction kept 10 bases outside the gene matches. Germline CDR1 and CDR2: MDHEN and SYDVKM. The CDR3 covers 15 residues. The CDR3 here is CASSQSGARGNEQFF. Written as DNA, the CDR3 is TGTGCCAGCAGTCAAAGCGGGGCAAGGGGCAATGAGCAGTTCTTC.

V is TRBV28 and J is TRBJ2-4, with 10 bases matching TRBD1. The CDR3 spans 16 residues. The germline V gene encodes CDR1 MDHEN and CDR2 SYDVKM. After removal of 4 bases from V and 4 bases from J, the junction contained 7 bases not matched to a gene. This CDR3 is CASSSPGQGYKNIQYF. The CDR3 DNA reads as TGTGCCAGCAGTTCTCCGGGACAGGGGTATAAAAACATTCAGTACTTC.